The next 32 T cell receptor beta chains were all read from a single sample in a study of blood T cell repertoires in COVID-19. TCRdb's table, derived via immunoSEQ multiplex PCR, lists solely in-frame clones and lacks some. The repertoire holds about 76,000 clones, around nine tenths seen once, with 5.8% in the top ten. The sample comprised peripheral blood. The receptor set was obtained from a human donor in a cohort sampled during active COVID-19.

V is TRBV6-1 and J is TRBJ1-4, with a weak D call TRBD1 (5 bases). The CDR3 extends over 15 amino acids. Trimming took off 2 bases at V and 5 bases at J, with 12 bases between the two ends. Germline lookup yields CDR1 MNHNS and CDR2 SASEGT. The CDR3 here is CASSEFREGNEKLFF. The CDR3 DNA reads TGTGCCAGCAGTGAATTCAGGGAGGGGAATGAAAAACTGTTTTTT.

The chain recombines TRBV12-3 or TRBV12-4 with TRBJ1-1; 9 bases align to TRBD1. The junction had 10 bases not matched to a gene; V was cut back by 6 bases and J by 11 bases. The CDR3 covers 13 residues. The CDR3 sequence is CASRPTPQGAAFF. Written as DNA, the CDR3 is TGTGCCAGCAGACCTACTCCACAGGGGGCGGCTTTCTTT.

The chain uses TRBV19 and TRBJ2-7; D is possibly TRBD2 (5 bases). Germline assignment: CDR1 LNHDA and CDR2 SQIVND (reference sequence). The CDR3 runs to 15 residues. V was clipped by 6 bases and J by 2 bases, with 17 bases between them. CDR3 loop: CASRWRTGSPYEQYF. The CDR3 coding sequence is TGTGCCAGTAGATGGCGGACGGGGAGTCCCTACGAGCAGTACTTC.

Only one count was recorded for this clone. The CDR3 here is CASKAGAEETQYF. CDR3 in DNA: TGCGCCAGTAAAGCGGGGGCCGAAGAGACCCAGTACTTC. This chain joins TRBV5-1 and TRBJ2-5, with TRBD2 identical over 8 bases. This CDR3 region has 13 residues. Per germline, CDR1 SGHRS and CDR2 YFSETQ. V was pared by 8 bases and J by 3 bases, with 6 bases of the junction left unmatched.

The chain links TRBV29-1 to TRBJ2-3, with 8 bases aligning to TRBD2. The CDR3 spans 13 residues. Germline V gives CDR1 SQVTM, CDR2 ANQGSEA. V shed 7 bases and J 3 bases; nucleotides not matched to a gene: 6. CDR3 sequence reads: CSGGGGQTDTQYF. The CDR3 DNA reads TGCAGCGGGGGCGGGGGGCAGACAGATACGCAGTATTTT.

This clone appeared once. The V call is TRBV6-6, the J call TRBJ1-5, with no clear D. The CDR3 is 14 amino acids. Trimming removed 2 bases from V and 6 bases from J, with 11 bases in between. Germline lookup yields CDR1 MNHNY and CDR2 SVGAGI (reference sequence). DNA for the CDR3: TGTGCCAGCAGTTACGACAAAATCGCTCAGCCCCAGCATTTT. Amino acid sequence: CASSYDKIAQPQHF.

The chain links TRBV5-4 to TRBJ1-2; no clear D gene. Germline V gene data show CDR1 as SGHNT and CDR2 as YYREEE (reference sequence). The CDR3 length is 13 residues. The V and J ends lost 5 bases and 3 bases respectively, with 11 bases between them. The CDR3, as DNA: TGTGCCAGCAGTTCCGGGTCATACTATGGCTACACCTTC. This translates into CASSSGSYYGYTF.

The chain uses TRBV7-2 and TRBJ2-1, with 11 nucleotides matching TRBD2. V gave up 5 bases and J gave up 2 bases; unmatched junction bases: 8. Germline lookup yields CDR1 SGHTA and CDR2 FQGNSA. CDR3 length equals 17 residues. CDR3 nucleotides: TGTGCCAGCAGCAAAACTAGCGGGGGATCGACCTACAATGAGCAGTTCTTC. Translated, it gives CASSKTSGGSTYNEQFF.

The rearrangement links TRBV24-1 to TRBJ2-7; unclear D gene. V dropped 2 bases and J dropped 9 bases, with 13 bases sitting between them. CDR3 length: 13 amino acids. Germline loops: CDR1 KGHDR, CDR2 SFDVKD. CDR3: CATSDSTTAGQYF. CDR3 coding DNA: TGTGCCACCAGTGATTCCACGACCGCAGGGCAGTACTTC.

The V and J genes are TRBV30 and TRBJ2-4; TRBD2 matches 7 bases. The length of the CDR3 is 15 residues. The V gene end was trimmed by 3 bases and the J gene end by 8 bases; junction bases not matched to a gene: 13. Germline V gene sequence: CDR1 GTSNPN, CDR2 SVGIG (reference sequence). This CDR3 is CAWRGGEGFIDIQYF. The CDR3 nucleotides are TGTGCCTGGAGGGGTGGGGAGGGATTTATCGACATTCAGTACTTC.

A note on this clone: Other DNA sequences in this sample translate to the same CDR3. The chain employs TRBV19 and TRBJ1-1; D is perhaps TRBD1 (6 bases). Trimming pared 9 bases from V and 2 bases from J, leaving 13 bases between. The CDR3 extends over 13 amino acids. Germline V gene lookup returns CDR1 LNHDA and CDR2 SQIVND (reference sequence). In DNA form, the CDR3 reads TGTGCCAGCTCGCGACAGGAAAACACTGAAGCTTTCTTT. It yields the protein CASSRQENTEAFF.

The chain carries TRBV4-3 and TRBJ1-4; TRBD1 matches 11 bases. Germline-derived CDR1 and CDR2 are LGHNA and YSLEER. This CDR3 has 16 amino acids. Germline trimming cut 0 bases from V and 8 bases from J; bases unmatched to any gene: 5. The CDR3 DNA follows: TGCGCCAGCAGCCAAGATCCGGGACAGGGGGGAGAAAAACTGTTTTTT. Translation gives CASSQDPGQGGEKLFF.

J is TRBJ1-1 and V is TRBV7-2, with D unclear. Germline CDR1 is SGHTA and CDR2 is FQGNSA. Between the trimmed V and J ends, which lost 2 bases and 0 bases, there was a span of 10 bases. The CDR3 has 15 amino acids. CDR3 DNA: TGTGCCAGCAGCTTAATCGGGTCGTTGAACACTGAAGCTTTCTTT. Translation gives CASSLIGSLNTEAFF.

This chain uses TRBV18 with TRBJ1-1, with a tentative D call TRBD1 (6 bases). Germline V gene data show CDR1 as KGHSH and CDR2 as LQKENI. V was pared by 3 bases and J by 3 bases, with 14 bases between. The length of the CDR3 is 15 residues. The chain's CDR3 is CASSPGTPGDTEAFF. The CDR3 DNA follows: TGTGCCAGCTCACCCGGGACACCAGGGGACACTGAAGCTTTCTTT.

The chain joins TRBV5-8 to TRBJ2-6, with 8 positions matching TRBD2. Germline CDR1 and CDR2: SGHTS and YDEGEE. The CDR3 has 15 amino acids. The ends lost 6 bases at V and 4 bases at J; junction bases unmatched: 6. As DNA, the CDR3 is TGTGCCAGCACCACGGGAGGGAACGGGGCCAACGTCCTGACTTTC. Amino acids: CASTTGGNGANVLTF.

The chain combines TRBV6-5 with TRBJ1-4; a weak D match, TRBD1 (5 bases). Germline V gene lookup returns CDR1 MNHEY and CDR2 SVGAGI. The germline V and J ends were trimmed by 5 bases and 0 bases, with 10 bases remaining between them. The CDR3 consists of 15 residues. CDR3 bases: TGTGCCAGCAGTCGACAGATAGCAACTAATGAAAAACTGTTTTTT. Its translation is CASSRQIATNEKLFF.

The chain has TRBV10-3 and TRBJ2-3; 8 bases are shared with TRBD2. Germline values: CDR1 ENHRY, CDR2 SYGVKD. The V segment lost 5 bases and the J segment 4 bases; nucleotides outside the gene matches: 11. The CDR3 covers 16 residues. This CDR3 is CAISRGGETVADTQYF. CDR3 coding DNA: TGTGCCATCAGTCGGGGGGGGGAAACGGTCGCAGATACGCAGTATTTT.

J is TRBJ1-2 and V is TRBV18, with 11 bases lining up with TRBD1. Germline CDR1 is KGHSH and CDR2 is LQKENI. This CDR3 is 14 amino acids long. The V segment lost 2 bases and the J segment 5 bases; nucleotides outside the gene matches: 1. The CDR3 spells CASSPGTGGYGYTF. The DNA for the CDR3 is TGTGCCAGCTCACCAGGGACAGGGGGTTATGGCTACACCTTC.

The chain joins TRBV3-1 (or the pseudogene TRBV3-2) to TRBJ2-4; maybe TRBD2 (5 bases). The germline V and J ends were trimmed by 4 bases and 0 bases, with 10 bases remaining between them. This CDR3 is built from 15 residues. Looked up from germline, CDR1 is LGHDT and CDR2 is YNNKEL (reference sequence). In DNA, the CDR3 is TGTGCCAGCAGCCCTTCCGGACTAGCCAAAAACATTCAGTACTTC. Translated, it gives CASSPSGLAKNIQYF.

This chain connects TRBV19 to TRBJ1-1; a possible D gene is TRBD1 (5 bases). V lost 3 bases, J lost 1 base, and 6 bases lay in between. The CDR3 is 13 amino acids. Germline V gives CDR1 LNHDA, CDR2 SQIVND (reference sequence). The CDR3 loop reads CASSMGQNTEAFF. In DNA form, the CDR3 reads TGTGCCAGTAGTATGGGGCAGAACACTGAAGCTTTCTTT.

V usage is TRBV27 and J usage is TRBJ1-5; 8 bases are a match to TRBD1. J lost 2 bases, V lost 3 bases, and 12 bases had no gene match. The CDR3 length is 18 residues. Per the germline V gene, CDR1 is MNHEY and CDR2 is SMNVEV (reference sequence). The CDR3 loop is CASSLPRTGPWGNQPQHF. Written as DNA, the CDR3 is TGTGCCAGCAGTTTGCCCAGGACAGGGCCCTGGGGCAATCAGCCCCAGCATTTT.

This clone was found once. The chain links TRBV7-7 to TRBJ2-5; 7 nucleotides match TRBD2. The CDR3 has 16 amino acids. Germline V CDR1 and CDR2: SSHAT, FNYEAQ (reference sequence). Losses at the gene ends were 7 bases for V and 2 bases for J; bases not matched to a gene: 13. CDR3 DNA: TGTGCCAGCACCCAAGGGGTCCTAGCGGAACAAGAGACCCAGTACTTC. This codes for CASTQGVLAEQETQYF.

This sequence joins TRBV7-2 and TRBJ2-2; TRBD2 matches at 15 bases. This CDR3 has 19 residues. Germline V gene sequence: CDR1 SGHTA, CDR2 FQGNSA. J was trimmed by 8 bases and V by 1 base; bases with no gene match: 11. This CDR3 reads CASSLDTGLAGGRLGELFF. CDR3 bases: TGTGCCAGCAGCTTAGACACGGGACTAGCGGGGGGACGTCTAGGGGAGCTGTTTTTT.

The J gene is TRBJ2-7, the V gene TRBV5-8; no definite D call. Deletions cut 6 bases from V and 5 bases from J, with 24 bases between. The germline V gene encodes CDR1 SGHTS and CDR2 YDEGEE. There are 16 residues in the CDR3. Here the CDR3 DNA reads TGTGCCAGCATCCAGCTTATTGGTATAGGAGTCCACGAGCAGTACTTC. Translating it yields CASIQLIGIGVHEQYF.

This chain joins TRBV4-1 and TRBJ2-3; D call uncertain. This CDR3 spans 17 amino acids. The V end lost 0 bases, the J end lost 1 base, and 14 bases lay between the germline ends. Germline assignment: CDR1 MGHRA and CDR2 YSYEKL. DNA of the CDR3: TGCGCCAGCAGCCAAGACTCCCCCCCCGTCGGCACAGATACGCAGTATTTT. Translated: CASSQDSPPVGTDTQYF.

This clone was counted a single time. The chain carries TRBV6-2 or TRBV6-3 and TRBJ2-1; 7 nucleotides align to TRBD2. The length of the CDR3 is 14 residues. Germline assignment: CDR1 MNHEY and CDR2 SVGEGT. With 5 bases clipped from V and 2 bases from J, the junction kept 3 bases outside the gene matches. CDR3 region: CASSGLAAYNEQFF. The CDR3 nucleotides are TGTGCCAGCAGTGGGCTAGCGGCCTACAATGAGCAGTTCTTC.

Note on this clone: An end of the junction differs from the germline gene, which may be a read error. The chain uses TRBV7-9 and TRBJ2-7, with D perhaps assigned TRBD1 or TRBD2 (9 bases each). The CDR3 is 15 residues long. Germline V gene data show CDR1 as SEHNR and CDR2 as FQNEAQ (reference sequence). This CDR3 is CASSLAGQGYGEQYF. The CDR3 DNA follows: TGTGCCAGCAGCCTAGCGGGACAGGGTTACGGCGAGCAGTACTTC.

This rearrangement joins TRBV3-1 (or the pseudogene TRBV3-2) to TRBJ2-2, with 9 bases matching TRBD2. This CDR3 contains 16 residues. The germline gives CDR1 LGHDT, CDR2 YNNKEL (reference sequence). Trimming cost V 0 bases and J 4 bases; bases outside gene matches: 3. This chain's CDR3 is CASSQDVTSGTGELFF. CDR3 nucleotide sequence: TGTGCCAGCAGCCAAGATGTGACTAGCGGCACCGGGGAGCTGTTTTTT.

This rearrangement joins TRBV19 to TRBJ2-7, with D possibly matching TRBD2 (6 bases). Germline values: CDR1 LNHDA, CDR2 SQIVND (reference sequence). The CDR3 spans 16 residues. Trimming took off 6 bases at V and 0 bases at J, with 18 bases between the two ends. The DNA for the CDR3 is TGTGCCAGTAGCGGTAGGGCCGGGACTCCCTCCTACGAGCAGTACTTC. Its translation: CASSGRAGTPSYEQYF.

The rearrangement joins TRBV9 to TRBJ2-2; D gene unclear. This CDR3 is built from 14 residues. Germline assignment: CDR1 SGDLS and CDR2 YYNGEE. Deletions cut 0 bases from V and 5 bases from J, with 8 bases between. The CDR3 reads CASSVVAKTGELFF. CDR3 bases: TGTGCCAGCAGCGTAGTAGCCAAGACCGGGGAGCTGTTTTTT.

V gene TRBV5-4 combines with J gene TRBJ2-5; 7 bases are a match to TRBD2. V trimming: 3 bases; J trimming: 0 bases; junction bases outside the gene matches: 5. Germline CDR1 SGHNT, CDR2 YYREEE (reference sequence). The CDR3 spans 15 residues. The CDR3 spells CASSSWGRDQETQYF. CDR3 nucleotides: TGTGCCAGCAGCTCCTGGGGGAGGGACCAAGAGACCCAGTACTTC. The whole variable domain, remainder taken from reference TRBV5-4 and TRBJ2-5, is ETGVTQSPTHLIKTRGQQVTLRCSSQSGHNTVSWYQQALGQGPQFIFQYYREEENGRGNFPPRFSGLQFPNYSSELNVNALELDDSALYLCASSSWGRDQETQYFGPGTRLLVL.

V and J are TRBV6-2 or TRBV6-3 and TRBJ2-2, with D possibly being TRBD1 (5 bases). The germline gives CDR1 MNHEY, CDR2 SVGEGT. This CDR3 has 19 amino acids. V lost 0 bases and J lost 2, with 19 bases in between. CDR3 protein: CASSYSPWKQGINTGELFF. The CDR3 coding sequence is TGTGCCAGCAGTTACTCACCCTGGAAGCAGGGAATTAACACCGGGGAGCTGTTTTTT.